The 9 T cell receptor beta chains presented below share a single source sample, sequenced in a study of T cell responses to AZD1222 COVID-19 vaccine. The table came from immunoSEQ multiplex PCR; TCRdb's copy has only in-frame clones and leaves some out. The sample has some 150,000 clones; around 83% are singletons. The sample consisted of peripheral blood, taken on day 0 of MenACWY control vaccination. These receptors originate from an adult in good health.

The CDR3 nucleotides are TGTGCCAGCAGCCGGACGGGACTTAGGCCCTACGAGCAGTACGTC. Translating it yields CASSRTGLRPYEQYV. J is TRBJ2-7 and V is TRBV5-8; D perhaps matches TRBD2 (6 bases). Germline CDR1 reads SGHTS; CDR2 reads YDEGEE. This CDR3 comprises 15 residues. With 4 bases removed from V and 2 bases from J, the gap between germline ends came to 16 bases.

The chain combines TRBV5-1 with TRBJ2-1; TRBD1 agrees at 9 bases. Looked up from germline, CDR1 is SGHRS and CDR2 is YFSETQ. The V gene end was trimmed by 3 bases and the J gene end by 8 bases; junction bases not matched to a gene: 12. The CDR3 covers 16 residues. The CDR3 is CASSSIPGQGRDEQFF. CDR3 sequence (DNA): TGCGCCAGCAGCTCAATCCCGGGACAGGGTAGGGATGAGCAGTTCTTC.

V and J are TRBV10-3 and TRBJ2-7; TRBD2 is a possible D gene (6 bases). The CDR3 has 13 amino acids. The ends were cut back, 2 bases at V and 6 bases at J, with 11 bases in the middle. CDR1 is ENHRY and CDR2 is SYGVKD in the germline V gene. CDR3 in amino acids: CAISEDPEGEQYF. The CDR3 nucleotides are TGTGCCATCAGTGAGGATCCGGAGGGCGAGCAGTACTTC.

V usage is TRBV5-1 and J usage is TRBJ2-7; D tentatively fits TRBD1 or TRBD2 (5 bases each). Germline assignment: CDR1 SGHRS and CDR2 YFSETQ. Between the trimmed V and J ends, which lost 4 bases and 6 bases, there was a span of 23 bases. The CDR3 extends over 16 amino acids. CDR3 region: CASSLRSDGTLLEQYF. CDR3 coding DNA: TGCGCCAGCAGCCTCAGGTCAGACGGGACCCTCCTCGAGCAGTACTTC.

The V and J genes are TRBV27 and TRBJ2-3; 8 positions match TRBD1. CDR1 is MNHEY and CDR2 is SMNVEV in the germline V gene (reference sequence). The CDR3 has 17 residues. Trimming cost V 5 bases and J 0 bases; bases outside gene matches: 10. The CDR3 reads CASSILDRGPSTDTQYF. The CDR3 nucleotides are TGTGCCAGCAGTATCCTCGACAGGGGTCCTAGCACAGATACGCAGTATTTT.

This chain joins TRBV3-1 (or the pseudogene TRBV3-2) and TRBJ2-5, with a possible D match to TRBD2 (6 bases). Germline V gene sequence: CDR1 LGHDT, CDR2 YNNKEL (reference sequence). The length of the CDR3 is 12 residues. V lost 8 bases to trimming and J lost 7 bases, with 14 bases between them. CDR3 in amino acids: CASLTGGGTQYF. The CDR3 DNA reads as TGTGCCAGCCTAACCGGGGGTGGGACCCAGTACTTC.

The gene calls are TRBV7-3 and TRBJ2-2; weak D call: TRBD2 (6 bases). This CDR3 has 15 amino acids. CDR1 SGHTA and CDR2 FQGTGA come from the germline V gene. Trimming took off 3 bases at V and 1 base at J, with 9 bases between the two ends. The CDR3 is CASSFGRGNTGELFF. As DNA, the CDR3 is TGTGCCAGCAGCTTTGGGCGGGGGAACACCGGGGAGCTGTTTTTT.

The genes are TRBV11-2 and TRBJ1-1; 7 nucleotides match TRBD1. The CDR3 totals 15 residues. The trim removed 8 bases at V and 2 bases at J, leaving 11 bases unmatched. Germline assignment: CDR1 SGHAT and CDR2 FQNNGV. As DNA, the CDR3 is TGTGCCAGCGGCCACAGGGGAGCGGGAAACACTGAAGCTTTCTTT. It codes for CASGHRGAGNTEAFF.

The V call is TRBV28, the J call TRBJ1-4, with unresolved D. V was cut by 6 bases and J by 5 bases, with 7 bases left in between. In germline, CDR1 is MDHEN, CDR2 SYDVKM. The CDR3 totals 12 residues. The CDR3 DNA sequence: TGTGCCAGCAGCCAGGCGAATGAAAAACTGTTTTTT. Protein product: CASSQANEKLFF.